The 8 T cell receptor beta chains listed next were all sequenced from one sample in a study of T-cell reconstitution after alpha-beta-depleted transplantation in children. For TCRbeta, the library was prepared with unique molecular identifiers. One entry per CDR3 protein results from TCRdb running MiXCR on the PCR reads. This table has around 530,000 distinct CDR3 sequences, approximately 29% appearing once. The sample here was PBMCs from the stem cell graft donor, taken from the stem cell graft. Every receptor here comes from a human donor who donated a stem cell graft to a child with aplastic anemia.

This chain uses TRBV12-5 with TRBJ1-1; D not certain. The CDR3 length is 12 residues. V gave up 6 bases and J gave up 4 bases, with 9 bases separating them. CDR1 is LGHNT and CDR2 is FRNRAP in the germline V gene. CDR3 in DNA: TGTGCTAGTGGAACTCGCCCCACTGAAGCTTTCTTT. Amino acids: CASGTRPTEAFF.

Only one count was recorded for this clonotype. This chain connects TRBV5-1 to TRBJ2-5; 9 bases are shared with TRBD2. CDR3 length equals 16 residues. The V gene end was trimmed by 4 bases and the J gene end by 4 bases; junction bases not matched to a gene: 11. Germline V gives CDR1 SGHRS, CDR2 YFSETQ. DNA for the CDR3: TGCGCCAGCAGCCTACCGGAACTAGCGGGTCCAGAGACCCAGTACTTC. It translates to CASSLPELAGPETQYF. Full variable domain (remainder filled in from reference TRBV5-1 and TRBJ2-5): KAGVTQTPRYLIKTRGQQVTLSCSPISGHRSVSWYQQTPGQGLQFLFEYFSETQRNKGNFPGRFSGRQFSNSRSEMNVSTLELGDSALYLCASSLPELAGPETQYFGPGTRLLVL.

This clonotype was seen only a few times. This chain uses TRBV7-2 with TRBJ1-5, with 9 bases fitting TRBD1. Per the germline V gene, CDR1 is SGHTA and CDR2 is FQGNSA. The J segment lost 9 bases and the V segment lost 4 bases, leaving 4 bases of the junction unmatched. The CDR3 spans 13 residues. For the CDR3, the DNA is TGTGCCAGCAGCTCGGGACAGGGACGGCCCCAGCATTTT. Its translation: CASSSGQGRPQHF.

The rearrangement links TRBV27 to TRBJ1-5, with D unresolved. The CDR3 totals 15 residues. V was cut by 5 bases and J by 0 bases, with 11 bases left in between. The germline CDR1 and CDR2 sequences are MNHEY and SMNVEV (reference sequence). CDR3 nucleotides: TGTGCCAGCAGTCGCGGCAGAAATAGCAATCAGCCCCAGCATTTT. Its translation: CASSRGRNSNQPQHF.

This clonotype appeared a few times. This chain connects TRBV29-1 to TRBJ2-1; 10 bases align to TRBD2. The CDR3 has 15 residues. In germline, CDR1 is SQVTM, CDR2 ANQGSEA. The V gene end was trimmed by 7 bases and the J gene end by 8 bases; junction bases not matched to a gene: 14. CDR3 in amino acids: CSAPVFSGRFYEQFF. DNA for the CDR3: TGCAGCGCCCCGGTTTTTAGCGGGAGGTTCTATGAGCAGTTCTTC.

There are a few counts of this clonotype. This sequence joins TRBV6-5 and TRBJ1-6; unclear D gene. Germline CDR1 MNHEY, CDR2 SVGAGI. CDR3 size: 15 residues. V lost 2 bases to trimming and J lost 3 bases, with 8 bases between them. Here the CDR3 reads CASSYDTDYNSPLHF. The CDR3, as DNA: TGTGCCAGCAGTTACGATACAGACTATAATTCACCCCTCCACTTT.

The chain couples TRBV7-8 to TRBJ1-2; no clear D gene. Germline V gene lookup returns CDR1 SGHVS and CDR2 FQNEAQ. This CDR3 spans 12 amino acids. The V end lost 5 bases, the J end lost 8 bases, and 12 bases lay between the germline ends. The CDR3 sequence is CASSPDGRGYTF. The CDR3 DNA sequence: TGTGCCAGCAGCCCCGACGGAAGGGGCTACACCTTC.

The rearrangement links TRBV29-1 to TRBJ2-1; TRBD2 aligns across 12 bases. The germline CDR1 and CDR2 sequences are SQVTM and ANQGSEA. V trimming: 6 bases; J trimming: 6 bases; junction bases outside the gene matches: 6. The CDR3 sequence is 14 residues long. The CDR3 here is CSVVRGLAGNEQFF. CDR3 coding DNA: TGCAGCGTCGTTAGGGGACTAGCGGGCAATGAGCAGTTCTTC.